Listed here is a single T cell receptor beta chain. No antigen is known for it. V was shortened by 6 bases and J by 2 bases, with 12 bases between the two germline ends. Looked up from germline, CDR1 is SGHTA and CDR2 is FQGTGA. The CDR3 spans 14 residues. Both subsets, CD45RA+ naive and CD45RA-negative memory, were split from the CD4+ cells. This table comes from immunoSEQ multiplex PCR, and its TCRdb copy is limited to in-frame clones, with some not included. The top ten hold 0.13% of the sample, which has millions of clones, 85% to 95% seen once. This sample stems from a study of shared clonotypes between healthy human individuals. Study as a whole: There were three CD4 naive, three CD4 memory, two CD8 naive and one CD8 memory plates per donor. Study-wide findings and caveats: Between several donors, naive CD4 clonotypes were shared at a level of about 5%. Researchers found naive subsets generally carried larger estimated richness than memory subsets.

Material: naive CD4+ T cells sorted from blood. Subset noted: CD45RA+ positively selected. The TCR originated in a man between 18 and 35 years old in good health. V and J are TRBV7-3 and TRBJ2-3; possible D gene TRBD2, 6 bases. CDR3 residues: CASRPGLNTDTQYF. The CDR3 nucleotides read TGTGCCAGCAGGCCGGGACTTAACACAGATACGCAGTATTTT.